Each of the 19 T cell receptor beta chains below was sequenced from the same sample in a study of metastatic and nonmetastatic thyroid tumors (dated by TCRdb to 2020 to 2022). No patient had received any treatment before thyroid surgery. Library preparation employed PCR. This sample was sequenced with an Illumina HiSeq 4000. The raw public data were reprocessed by TCRdb itself: fastp quality trimming at Q25, MiXCR clonotype calling, in-frame beta chains only. The sample has around 26,000 clones on record, approximately 13% of them singletons. The top ten hold approximately 17% of the sample. Specimen: blood. These receptors were taken from a female donor with papillary thyroid cancer or a benign thyroid nodule (not recorded which). Some clones in this sample may be carry-over from other donors' samples.

This clone was seen many times. CDR3 in amino acids: CASRETADTEAFF. The CDR3 DNA sequence: TGTGCCAGCAGAGAGACAGCGGACACTGAAGCTTTCTTT. The V call is TRBV6-4, the J call TRBJ1-1; D may be TRBD1 (5 bases). Per germline, CDR1 MRHNA and CDR2 SNTAGT. The V end lost 6 bases, the J end lost 3 bases, and 11 bases lay between the germline ends. This CDR3 comprises 13 residues.

This clone was recorded at least ten times. The chain couples TRBV19 to TRBJ1-5; D call uncertain. Germline V gene lookup returns CDR1 LNHDA and CDR2 SQIVND (reference sequence). The CDR3 extends over 14 amino acids. The germline V and J ends were trimmed by 4 bases and 7 bases, with 14 bases remaining between them. The CDR3 sequence: CASSNGAQVQPQHF. The CDR3 nucleotides are TGTGCCAGTAGTAATGGCGCGCAGGTGCAGCCCCAGCATTTT.

This clone was seen at least ten times. The DNA of the CDR3 is TGTGCCAGCAATCACAGGGGACCTAGCACAGATACGCAGTATTTT. It specifies CASNHRGPSTDTQYF. This chain connects TRBV6-1 to TRBJ2-3; 7 bases agree with TRBD1. Germline assignment: CDR1 MNHNS and CDR2 SASEGT. The length of the CDR3 is 15 residues. The trim removed 7 bases at V and 0 bases at J, leaving 7 bases unmatched.

Ten or more counts support this clone. The V gene is TRBV4-2, the J gene TRBJ1-2; D remains unclear. Per germline, CDR1 LGHNA and CDR2 YNFKEQ. V was shortened by 0 bases and J by 7 bases, with 12 bases between the two germline ends. The CDR3 contains 14 residues. The CDR3 spells CASSQDWANPGYTF. The CDR3 coding sequence is TGTGCCAGCAGCCAAGATTGGGCGAACCCTGGCTACACCTTC.

The chain joins TRBV14 to TRBJ2-1; D is undetermined. Trimming stripped 1 base from V and 7 bases from J, with 17 bases between. The CDR3 length is 16 residues. The V gene's germline CDR1 is SGHDN and CDR2 FVKESK. The CDR3 loop reads CASSQGIANRENEQFF. CDR3 in DNA: TGTGCCAGCAGCCAAGGAATCGCGAATAGAGAGAATGAGCAGTTCTTC.

This clone was counted many times. The V and J genes are TRBV7-3 and TRBJ1-2, with D perhaps TRBD1 (6 bases). CDR3 length: 15 amino acids. V lost 5 bases, J lost 2 bases, and 15 bases lay in between. Germline lookup yields CDR1 SGHTA and CDR2 FQGTGA. CDR3 amino acids: CASSLAPTGNYGYTF. The CDR3 bases are TGTGCCAGCAGCCTCGCCCCAACAGGGAACTATGGCTACACCTTC.

Ten or more counts support this clone. This chain joins TRBV29-1 and TRBJ2-5; TRBD2 matches at 8 bases. The V and J ends lost 6 bases and 2 bases, in that order; junction bases with no gene match: 8. This CDR3 has 14 amino acids. Germline CDR1 is SQVTM and CDR2 is ANQGSEA. This CDR3 is CSVGRGAQQETQYF. The CDR3 DNA is TGCAGCGTCGGGAGGGGGGCCCAACAAGAGACCCAGTACTTC.

There are many counts of this clone. The V gene is TRBV9, the J gene TRBJ1-3, with D possibly TRBD1 on 6 matching bases. The CDR3 runs to 14 residues. Trimming cost V 3 bases and J 8 bases, with 15 bases left between them. Germline-derived CDR1 and CDR2 are SGDLS and YYNGEE. The CDR3 DNA sequence: TGTGCCAGCAGCGGTGGGGCAGGGGAGTACACCATATATTTT. It translates to CASSGGAGEYTIYF.

This clone was seen repeatedly, ten times or more. The CDR3 DNA sequence: TGTGCCAGCAGCTGGGAGGGGGTGGAAGACACCGGGGAGCTGTTTTTT. Its protein product is CASSWEGVEDTGELFF. V is TRBV7-3 and J is TRBJ2-2; D perhaps matches TRBD2 (7 bases). The germline V gene has CDR1 SGHTA and CDR2 FQGTGA. The CDR3 is made up of 16 amino acids. The V and J ends lost 4 bases and 3 bases respectively, with 15 bases between them.

This clone has at least ten counts. A read error may be the cause here, since a much bigger clone is one base away. The missing conserved phenylalanine or tryptophan at the end of this CDR3 makes a read error likely. The genes are TRBV6-1 and TRBJ1-3, with D possibly TRBD1 on 6 matching bases. CDR3 length: 15 amino acids. V was clipped by 8 bases and J by 0 bases, with 14 bases between them. Germline CDR1 MNHNS, CDR2 SASEGT. The CDR3 here is CASARQDLSGNTIYS. The CDR3, as DNA: TGTGCCAGCGCCCGACAGGACCTCTCTGGAAACACCATATATTCT.

This clone appeared many times. CDR3 sequence reads: CSASRDRSLMNTEAFF. DNA for the CDR3: TGCAGTGCTTCCCGGGACAGAAGTCTCATGAACACTGAAGCTTTCTTT. The chain is built from TRBV20-1 and TRBJ1-1; 7 bases fit TRBD1. V was pared by 5 bases and J by 0 bases, with 12 bases of the junction left unmatched. The CDR3 is 16 amino acids. CDR1 and CDR2 from the germline V gene are DFQATT and SNEGSKA (reference sequence).

This clone was picked up many times. V is TRBV3-1 and J is TRBJ1-1, with D perhaps TRBD1 (5 bases). Germline V gene lookup returns CDR1 LGHDT and CDR2 YNNKEL (reference sequence). V dropped 5 bases and J dropped 11 bases, with 18 bases sitting between them. CDR3 length: 13 residues. The CDR3 sequence is CASSAGLLAIAFF. The DNA of the CDR3 is TGTGCCAGCAGCGCGGGACTCCTCGCGATCGCTTTCTTT.

The table lists this clone with many counts. The CDR3 DNA follows: TGTGCCAGCAGTTCTGAGGGAGCGGACCACGAGCAGTACTTC. This sequence encodes CASSSEGADHEQYF. This chain uses TRBV27 with TRBJ2-7, with D perhaps TRBD2 (5 bases). Germline assignment: CDR1 MNHEY and CDR2 SMNVEV (reference sequence). Trimming took 4 bases from V and 5 from J, leaving 15 bases between them. The CDR3 covers 14 residues.

Ten or more counts support this clone. V is TRBV9 and J is TRBJ2-7; D is ambiguous. Trimming took off 0 bases at V and 0 bases at J, with 7 bases between the two ends. Germline V gene sequence: CDR1 SGDLS, CDR2 YYNGEE. CDR3 length: 14 amino acids. In nucleotides, the CDR3 is TGTGCCAGCAGCGTAGGGGTCGACTCCTACGAGCAGTACTTC. Translated: CASSVGVDSYEQYF.

This clone was seen many times. The rearrangement uses TRBV9 and TRBJ1-1, with D unclear. CDR3 length: 15 residues. The V gene's germline CDR1 is SGDLS and CDR2 YYNGEE. Between the trimmed V and J ends, which lost 3 bases and 0 bases, there was a span of 12 bases. CDR3 region: CASSASLNMNTEAFF. The CDR3 bases are TGTGCCAGCAGCGCCTCGTTAAACATGAACACTGAAGCTTTCTTT.

This clone appeared a few times. The CDR3 end shows no conserved phenylalanine or tryptophan, and so a read error is likely. The chain employs TRBV28 and TRBJ2-5; weak D call: TRBD1 (6 bases). Per the germline V gene, CDR1 is MDHEN and CDR2 is SYDVKM. Deletions cut 5 bases from V and 5 bases from J, with 12 bases between. The CDR3 spans 13 residues. CDR3 loop: CASSRRQVETQYY. Here the CDR3 DNA reads TGTGCCAGCAGTAGACGACAGGTGGAGACCCAGTACTAC.

Ten or more counts support this clone. The chain combines TRBV20-1 with TRBJ2-5; 8 nucleotides match TRBD1. The germline CDR1 and CDR2 sequences are DFQATT and SNEGSKA (reference sequence). The trim removed 4 bases at V and 5 bases at J, leaving 15 bases unmatched. This CDR3 region has 16 residues. The CDR3 DNA is TGCAGTGCTACCCGCGGTACAGGGGGAATTGAGGAGACCCAGTACTTC. Translated: CSATRGTGGIEETQYF.

In DNA form, the CDR3 reads TGTGCCAGCAGAGACAGGGGGGTCACTGAAGCTTTCTTT. Translated, it gives CASRDRGVTEAFF. The chain joins TRBV2 to TRBJ1-1; 9 bases are a match to TRBD1. CDR1 is SNHLY, CDR2 FYNNEI, per germline. CDR3 length equals 13 residues. After removal of 6 bases from V and 4 bases from J, the junction contained 3 bases not matched to a gene.

This clone was found many times. This chain connects TRBV12-3 or TRBV12-4 to TRBJ1-5; 10 nucleotides match TRBD1. CDR3 length: 17 amino acids. After removal of 6 bases from V and 0 bases from J, the junction contained 8 bases not matched to a gene. CDR3 in DNA: TGTGCCAGCAGCCTTCGACAGGGGGCGTATAGCAATCAGCCCCAGCATTTT. Protein sequence: CASSLRQGAYSNQPQHF.